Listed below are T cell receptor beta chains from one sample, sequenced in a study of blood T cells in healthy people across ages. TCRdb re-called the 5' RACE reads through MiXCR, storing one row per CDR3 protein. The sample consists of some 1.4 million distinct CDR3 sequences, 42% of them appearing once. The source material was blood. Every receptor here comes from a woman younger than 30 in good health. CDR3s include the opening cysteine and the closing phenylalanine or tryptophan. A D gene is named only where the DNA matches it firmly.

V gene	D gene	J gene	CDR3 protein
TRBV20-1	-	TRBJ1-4	CSTKGGPNEKLFF
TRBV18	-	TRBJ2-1	CASSVAGGHEQFF
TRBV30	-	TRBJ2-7	CAWSPGGDFYEQYF
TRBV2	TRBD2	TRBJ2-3	CASKPGLGDPTGSDTQYF
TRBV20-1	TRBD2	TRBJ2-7	CSAYSPGGYEQYF
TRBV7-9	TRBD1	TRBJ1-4	CASSRQTGVGEKLFF
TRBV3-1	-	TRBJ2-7	CASSQAVTRITYEQYF
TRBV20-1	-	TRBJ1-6	CSARAPYGTYNSPLHF
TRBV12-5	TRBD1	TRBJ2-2	CASGSGTGPANTGELFF
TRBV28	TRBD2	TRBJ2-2	CASRDSGLSSGELFF
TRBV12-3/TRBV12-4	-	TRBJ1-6	CASTLGGGRLYNSPLHF
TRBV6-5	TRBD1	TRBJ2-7	CASSKSRTGHEQYF
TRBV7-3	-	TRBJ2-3	CASTPSSGDTQYF
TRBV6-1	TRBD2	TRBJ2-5	CASSEPGLALETQYF
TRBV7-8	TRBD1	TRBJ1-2	CASSKIGPGGTIDGYTF
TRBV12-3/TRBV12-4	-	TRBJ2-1	CASSYTTNSGEQFF
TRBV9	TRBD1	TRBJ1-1	CASSSEGGAEAFF
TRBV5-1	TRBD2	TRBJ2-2	CASSLAPSGNTGELFF
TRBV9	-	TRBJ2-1	CASSEGPGRSQFF
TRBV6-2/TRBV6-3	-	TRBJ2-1	CASSSGWGYNEQFF
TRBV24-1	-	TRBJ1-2	CATSDLLQGSYGYTF
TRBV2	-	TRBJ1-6	CASRPQEGIYNSPLHF
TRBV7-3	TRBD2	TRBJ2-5	CASSLTQAGGMETQYF
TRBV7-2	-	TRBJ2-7	CASSSSGISSYEQYF
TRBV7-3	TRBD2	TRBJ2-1	CASSQAGVAYNEQFF
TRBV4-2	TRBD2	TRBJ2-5	CASTKAPSGQETQYF
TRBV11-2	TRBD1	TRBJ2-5	CVSSPGTGYQQYF
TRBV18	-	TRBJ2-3	CASSPVIGDGSATDTQYF
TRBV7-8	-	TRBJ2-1	CASSFRVSEQFF